What follows describes a single T cell receptor beta chain. Germline V gene data show CDR1 as LGHDT and CDR2 as YNNKEL (reference sequence). The CDR3 has 14 amino acids. J lost 5 bases, V lost 6 bases, and 7 bases had no gene match. TCRdb keeps only in-frame clones here, not all; method: immunoSEQ multiplex PCR. The data show roughly 200,000 clones, around 85% seen once. Seattle patients were enrolled while actively infected and followed longitudinally. The record originates from a study of blood T cell repertoires in COVID-19. Overall study context: T cells, B-cell-depleted T cells, or PBMCs provided the cDNA or gDNA that served as material.

What was sequenced was peripheral blood. The chain uses TRBV3-1 (or the pseudogene TRBV3-2) and TRBJ1-5, with 7 positions matching TRBD1. This sequence originates from a person between 70 and 80 years old with COVID-19, enrolled during active disease. The CDR3 region is CASSSGTEYQPQHF. The CDR3 DNA reads TGTGCCAGCAGTTCCGGGACAGAGTATCAGCCCCAGCATTTT.